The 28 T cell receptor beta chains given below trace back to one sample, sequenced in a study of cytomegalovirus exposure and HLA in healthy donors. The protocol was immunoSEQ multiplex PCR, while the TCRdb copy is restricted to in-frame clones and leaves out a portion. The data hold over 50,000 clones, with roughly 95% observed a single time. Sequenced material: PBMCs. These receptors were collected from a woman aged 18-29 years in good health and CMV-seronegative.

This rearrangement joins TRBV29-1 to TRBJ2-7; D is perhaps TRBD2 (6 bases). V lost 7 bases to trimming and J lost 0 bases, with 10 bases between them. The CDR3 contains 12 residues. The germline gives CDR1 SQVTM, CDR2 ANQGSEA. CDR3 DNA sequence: TGCAGCGGGCGGGGCAGCTCCTACGAGCAGTACTTC. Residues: CSGRGSSYEQYF.

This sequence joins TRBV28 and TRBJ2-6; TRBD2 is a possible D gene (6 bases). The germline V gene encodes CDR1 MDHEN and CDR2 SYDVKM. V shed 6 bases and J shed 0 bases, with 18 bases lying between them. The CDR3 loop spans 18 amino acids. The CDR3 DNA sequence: TGTGCCAGCAGCGGAGGGGTTTCGGCCCCCTCTGGGGCCAACGTCCTGACTTTC. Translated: CASSGGVSAPSGANVLTF.

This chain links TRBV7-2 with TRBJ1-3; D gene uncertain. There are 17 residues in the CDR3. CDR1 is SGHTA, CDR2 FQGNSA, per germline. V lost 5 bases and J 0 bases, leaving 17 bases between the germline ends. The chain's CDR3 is CASSPQRHLSSGNTIYF. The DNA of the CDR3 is TGTGCCAGCAGCCCCCAGAGACACCTTTCCTCTGGAAACACCATATATTTT.

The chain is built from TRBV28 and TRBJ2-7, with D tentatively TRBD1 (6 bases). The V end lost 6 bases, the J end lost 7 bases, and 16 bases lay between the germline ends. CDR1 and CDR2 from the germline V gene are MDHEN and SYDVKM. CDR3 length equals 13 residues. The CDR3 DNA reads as TGTGCCAGCAGCCTCGGACAGCTCGAGGAGCAGTACTTC. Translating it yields CASSLGQLEEQYF.

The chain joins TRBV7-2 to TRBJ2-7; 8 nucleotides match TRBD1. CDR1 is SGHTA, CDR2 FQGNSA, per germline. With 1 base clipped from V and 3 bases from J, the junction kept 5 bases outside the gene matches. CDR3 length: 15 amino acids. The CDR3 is CASSLGAGGGYEQYF. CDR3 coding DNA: TGTGCCAGCAGCTTAGGTGCAGGGGGCGGCTACGAGCAGTACTTC.

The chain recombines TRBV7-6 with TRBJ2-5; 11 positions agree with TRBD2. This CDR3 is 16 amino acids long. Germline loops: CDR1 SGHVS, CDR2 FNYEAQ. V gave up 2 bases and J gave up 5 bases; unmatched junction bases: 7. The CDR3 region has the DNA TGTGCCAGCAGCTTATTAGCGGGGGGGCCAGTTGAGACCCAGTACTTC. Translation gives CASSLLAGGPVETQYF.

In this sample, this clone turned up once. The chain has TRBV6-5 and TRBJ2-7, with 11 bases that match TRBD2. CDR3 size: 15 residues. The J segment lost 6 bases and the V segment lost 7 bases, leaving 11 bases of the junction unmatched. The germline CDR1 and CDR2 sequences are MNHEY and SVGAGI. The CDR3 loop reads CASTPGPGLAAEQYF. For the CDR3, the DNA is TGTGCCAGCACCCCCGGACCGGGACTAGCGGCCGAGCAGTACTTC.

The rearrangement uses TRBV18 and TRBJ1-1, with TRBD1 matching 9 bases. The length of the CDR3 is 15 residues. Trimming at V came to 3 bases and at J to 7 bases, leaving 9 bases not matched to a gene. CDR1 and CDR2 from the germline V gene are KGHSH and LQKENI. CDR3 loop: CASSPGQGSLGEAFF. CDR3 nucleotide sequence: TGTGCCAGCTCACCCGGACAGGGGTCCCTGGGTGAAGCTTTCTTT.

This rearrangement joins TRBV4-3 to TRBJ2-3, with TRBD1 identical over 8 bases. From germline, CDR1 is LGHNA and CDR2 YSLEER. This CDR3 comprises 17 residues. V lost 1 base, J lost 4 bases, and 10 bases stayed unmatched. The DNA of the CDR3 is TGCGCCAGCAGCCAAGGGGGTCCCGCAGGGGGCGCAGATACGCAGTATTTT. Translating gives CASSQGGPAGGADTQYF.

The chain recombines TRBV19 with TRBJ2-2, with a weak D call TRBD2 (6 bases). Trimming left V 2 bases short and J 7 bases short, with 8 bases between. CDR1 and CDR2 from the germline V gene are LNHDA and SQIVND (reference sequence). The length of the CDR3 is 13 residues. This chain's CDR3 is CASSIIGGGELFF. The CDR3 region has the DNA TGTGCCAGTAGTATAATCGGGGGCGGGGAGCTGTTTTTT.

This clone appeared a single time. The CDR3 sequence: CASSPGRVSRGLNEQFF. DNA for the CDR3: TGTGCCAGCAGCCCGGGTCGAGTGAGCAGGGGGTTGAATGAGCAGTTCTTC. The J gene is TRBJ2-1, the V gene TRBV11-1, with TRBD1 matching over 7 bases. V lost 5 bases to trimming and J lost 7 bases; unmatched junction nucleotides: 17. There are 17 residues in the CDR3. The germline V gene encodes CDR1 SGHAT and CDR2 FQDESV (reference sequence).

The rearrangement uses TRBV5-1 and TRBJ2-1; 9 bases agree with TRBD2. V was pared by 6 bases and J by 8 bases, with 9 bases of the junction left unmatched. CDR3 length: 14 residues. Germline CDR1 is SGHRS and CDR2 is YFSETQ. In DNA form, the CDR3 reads TGCGCCAGCATACAAGCGGGCGGGGGGGATGAGCAGTTCTTC. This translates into CASIQAGGGDEQFF.

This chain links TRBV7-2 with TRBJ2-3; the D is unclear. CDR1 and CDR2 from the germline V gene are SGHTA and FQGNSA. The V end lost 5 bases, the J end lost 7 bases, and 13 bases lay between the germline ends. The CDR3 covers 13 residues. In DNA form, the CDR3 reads TGTGCCAGCAGCACAAACGCTCTGAATACGCAGTATTTT. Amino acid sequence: CASSTNALNTQYF.

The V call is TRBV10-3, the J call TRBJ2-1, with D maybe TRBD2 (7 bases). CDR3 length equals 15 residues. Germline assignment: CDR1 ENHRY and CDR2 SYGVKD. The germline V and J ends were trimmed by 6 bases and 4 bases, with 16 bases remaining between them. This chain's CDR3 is CAIRGGGREYNEQFF. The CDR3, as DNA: TGTGCCATCAGAGGGGGGGGCAGGGAGTACAATGAGCAGTTCTTC.

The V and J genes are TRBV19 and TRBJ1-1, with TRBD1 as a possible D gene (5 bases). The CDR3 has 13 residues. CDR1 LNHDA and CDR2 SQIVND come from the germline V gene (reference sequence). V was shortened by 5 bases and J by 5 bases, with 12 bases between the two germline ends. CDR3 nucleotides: TGTGCCAGTAGTGTCAGGGTTGCAACTGAAGCTTTCTTT. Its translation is CASSVRVATEAFF. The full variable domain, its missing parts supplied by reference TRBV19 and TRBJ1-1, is DGGITQSPKYLFRKEGQNVTLSCEQNLNHDAMYWYRQDPGQGLRLIYYSQIVNDFQKGDIAEGYSVSREKKESFPLTVTSAQKNPTAFYLCASSVRVATEAFFGQGTRLTVV.

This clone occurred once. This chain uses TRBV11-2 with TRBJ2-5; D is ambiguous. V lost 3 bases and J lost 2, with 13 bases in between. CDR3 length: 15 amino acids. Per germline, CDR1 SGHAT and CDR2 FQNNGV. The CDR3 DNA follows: TGTGCCAGCAGCTTCCGGCCAGGTCGGCAAGAGACCCAGTACTTC. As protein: CASSFRPGRQETQYF.

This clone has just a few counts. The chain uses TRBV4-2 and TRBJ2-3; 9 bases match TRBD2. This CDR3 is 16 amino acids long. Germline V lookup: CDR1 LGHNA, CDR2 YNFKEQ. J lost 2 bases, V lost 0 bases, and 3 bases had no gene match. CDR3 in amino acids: CASSQDSGRFTDTQYF. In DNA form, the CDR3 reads TGTGCCAGCAGCCAAGATAGCGGGAGATTCACAGATACGCAGTATTTT.

CDR3 loop: CAWSGFLSGRDPDTQYF. CDR3 coding DNA: TGTGCCTGGAGTGGTTTTCTGTCCGGGAGGGACCCGGATACGCAGTATTTT. This sequence joins TRBV30 and TRBJ2-3; TRBD2 aligns across 8 bases. After removal of 1 base from V and 6 bases from J, the junction contained 15 bases not matched to a gene. CDR1 is GTSNPN, CDR2 SVGIG, per germline (reference sequence). The CDR3 length is 17 residues. Full variable domain (remainder filled in from reference TRBV30 and TRBJ2-3): SQTIHQWPATLVQPVGSPLSLECTVEGTSNPNLYWYRQAAGRGLQLLFYSVGIGQISSEVPQNLSASRPQDRQFILSSKKLLLSDSGFYLCAWSGFLSGRDPDTQYFGPGTRLTVL.

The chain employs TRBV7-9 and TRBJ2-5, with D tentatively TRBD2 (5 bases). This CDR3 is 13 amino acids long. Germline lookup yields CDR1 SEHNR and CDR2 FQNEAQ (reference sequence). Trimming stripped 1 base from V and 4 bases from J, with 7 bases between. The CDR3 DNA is TGTGCCAGCAGCTTAGGCCGGGGAGAGACCCAGTACTTC. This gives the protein CASSLGRGETQYF. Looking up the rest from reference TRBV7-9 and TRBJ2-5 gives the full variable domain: DTGVSQNPRHKITKRGQNVTFRCDPISEHNRLYWYRQTLGQGPEFLTYFQNEAQLEKSRLLSDRFSAERPKGSFSTLEIQRTEQGDSAMYLCASSLGRGETQYFGPGTRLLVL.

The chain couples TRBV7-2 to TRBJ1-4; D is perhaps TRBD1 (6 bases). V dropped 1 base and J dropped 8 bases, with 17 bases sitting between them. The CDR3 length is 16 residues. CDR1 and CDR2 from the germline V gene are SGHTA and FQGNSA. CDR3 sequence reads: CASSLVWGRAGEKLFF. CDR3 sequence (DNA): TGTGCCAGCAGCTTAGTCTGGGGGCGAGCGGGGGAAAAACTGTTTTTT.

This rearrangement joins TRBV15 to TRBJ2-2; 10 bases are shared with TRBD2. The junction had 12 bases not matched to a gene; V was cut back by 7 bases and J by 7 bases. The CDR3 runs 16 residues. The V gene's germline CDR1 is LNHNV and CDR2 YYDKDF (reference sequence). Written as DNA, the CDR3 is TGTGCCACCAACGGCCCGGGACTAGCGTTCGACGGGGAGCTGTTTTTT. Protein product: CATNGPGLAFDGELFF.

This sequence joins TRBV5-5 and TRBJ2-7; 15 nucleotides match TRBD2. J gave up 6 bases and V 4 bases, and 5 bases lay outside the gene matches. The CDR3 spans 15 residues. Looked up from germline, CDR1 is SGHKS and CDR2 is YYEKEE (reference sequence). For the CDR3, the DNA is TGTGCCAGCAGCCCCGGACTAGCGGGAGGGGGCGAGCAGTACTTC. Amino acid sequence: CASSPGLAGGGEQYF.

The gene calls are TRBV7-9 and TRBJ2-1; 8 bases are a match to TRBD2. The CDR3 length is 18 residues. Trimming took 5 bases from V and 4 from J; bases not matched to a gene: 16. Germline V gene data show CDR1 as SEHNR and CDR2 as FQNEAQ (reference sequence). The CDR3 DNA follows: TGTGCCAGCAGCCCACCCTCGGGCGGGGGGCACAAATACAATGAGCAGTTCTTC. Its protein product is CASSPPSGGGHKYNEQFF. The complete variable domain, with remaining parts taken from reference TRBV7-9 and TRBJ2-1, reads DTGVSQNPRHKITKRGQNVTFRCDPISEHNRLYWYRQTLGQGPEFLTYFQNEAQLEKSRLLSDRFSAERPKGSFSTLEIQRTEQGDSAMYLCASSPPSGGGHKYNEQFFGPGTRLTVL.

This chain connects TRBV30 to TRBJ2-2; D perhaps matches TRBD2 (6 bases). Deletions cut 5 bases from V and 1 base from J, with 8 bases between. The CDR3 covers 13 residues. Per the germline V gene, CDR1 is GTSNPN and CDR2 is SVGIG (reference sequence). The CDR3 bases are TGTGCCTGGGGGCGGGGGAACACCGGGGAGCTGTTTTTT. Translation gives CAWGRGNTGELFF.

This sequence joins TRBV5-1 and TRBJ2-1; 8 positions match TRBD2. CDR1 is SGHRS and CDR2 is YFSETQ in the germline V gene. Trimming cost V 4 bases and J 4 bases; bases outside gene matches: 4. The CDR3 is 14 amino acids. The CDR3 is CASSPGTSYNEQFF. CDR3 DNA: TGCGCCAGCAGCCCGGGGACTAGTTACAATGAGCAGTTCTTC.

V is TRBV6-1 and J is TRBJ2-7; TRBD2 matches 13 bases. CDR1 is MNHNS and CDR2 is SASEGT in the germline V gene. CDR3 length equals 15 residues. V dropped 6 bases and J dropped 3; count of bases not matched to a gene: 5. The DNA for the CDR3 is TGTGCCAGCAGGACCGGACTAGCGGGGGTCTACGAGCAGTACTTC. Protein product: CASRTGLAGVYEQYF.

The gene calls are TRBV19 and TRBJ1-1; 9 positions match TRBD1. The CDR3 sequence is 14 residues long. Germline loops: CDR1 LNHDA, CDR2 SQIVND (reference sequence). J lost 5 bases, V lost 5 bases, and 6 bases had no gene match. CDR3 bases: TGTGCCAGTAGTCTGGGACAGGGTGGGACTGAAGCTTTCTTT. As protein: CASSLGQGGTEAFF.

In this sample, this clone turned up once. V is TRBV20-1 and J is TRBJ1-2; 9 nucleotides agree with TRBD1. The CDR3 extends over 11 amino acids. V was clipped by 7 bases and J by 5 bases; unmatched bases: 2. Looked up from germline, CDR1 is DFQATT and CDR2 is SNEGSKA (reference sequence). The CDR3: CSGTGDYGYTF. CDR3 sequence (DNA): TGCAGTGGGACAGGGGATTATGGCTACACCTTC.